Listed here are 24 T cell receptor beta chains from one sample, sequenced in a study of identical twins. TCRdb passed the 5' RACE reads through MiXCR, listing each CDR3 protein once. The sample carries about 890,000 distinct CDR3 sequences, 10% to 15% recorded once. Another study also made use of these data, one on yellow fever vaccine responses in identical twins.

Sequencing was done on a sample of PBMCs. The receptors were gathered from a woman aged 18-35 years in good health.

This clonotype occurred a few times. The chain recombines TRBV7-8 with TRBJ2-7; D gene unclear. Germline values: CDR1 SGHVS, CDR2 FQNEAQ. V gave up 0 bases and J gave up 6 bases, with 9 bases separating them. The CDR3 is 13 amino acids. The CDR3 sequence: CASSLARVPEQYF. The CDR3, as DNA: TGTGCCAGCAGCTTAGCTCGGGTCCCCGAGCAGTACTTC.

The chain has TRBV12-3 or TRBV12-4 and TRBJ1-3, with D perhaps matching TRBD1 (6 bases). The V end lost 3 bases, the J end lost 0 bases, and 12 bases lay between the germline ends. This CDR3 comprises 16 residues. CDR3 DNA: TGTGCCAGCAGTTTCCGGGGCAGGGGCTCTGGAAACACCATATATTTT. The encoded protein is CASSFRGRGSGNTIYF.

This clonotype came up a few times. This rearrangement joins TRBV7-9 to TRBJ2-6; D is uncertain. V was trimmed by 5 bases and J by 0 bases, leaving 14 bases between them. This CDR3 region has 17 residues. CDR1 and CDR2 (germline): SEHNR, FQNEAQ (reference sequence). The CDR3 is CASSPSDGRSGANVLTF. The CDR3 DNA is TGTGCCAGCAGCCCGTCGGACGGCCGCTCTGGGGCCAACGTCCTGACTTTC.

The table lists this clonotype with a few counts. J is TRBJ2-2 and V is TRBV20-1; 8 positions match TRBD2. V gave up 6 bases and J gave up 5 bases; unmatched junction bases: 8. Germline CDR1 and CDR2: DFQATT and SNEGSKA (reference sequence). The CDR3 totals 14 residues. Written as DNA, the CDR3 is TGCAGTGCCCCGGGGACTAGTTTAACCGGGGAGCTGTTTTTT. Amino acids: CSAPGTSLTGELFF.

This clonotype was counted only a few times. The gene calls are TRBV10-3 and TRBJ2-1; D is perhaps TRBD2 (6 bases). The germline V and J ends were trimmed by 7 bases and 7 bases, with 14 bases remaining between them. The CDR3 covers 13 residues. Germline lookup yields CDR1 ENHRY and CDR2 SYGVKD. Here the CDR3 DNA reads TGTGCCATCAAACGGGAGAACCAGAATGAGCAGTTCTTC. It specifies CAIKRENQNEQFF.

The chain combines TRBV6-6 with TRBJ2-7, with D perhaps matching TRBD1 (5 bases). This CDR3 contains 13 residues. Germline V gene sequence: CDR1 MNHNY, CDR2 SVGAGI (reference sequence). The V end was cut by 6 bases, the J end by 3 bases, with 12 bases between. The CDR3 bases are TGTGCCAGCAGGAAGCCGACAGACTACGAGCAGTACTTC. Its protein is CASRKPTDYEQYF.

The chain joins TRBV5-5 to TRBJ2-1; 8 positions agree with TRBD1. V gave up 4 bases and J gave up 13 bases; unmatched junction bases: 4. The CDR3 contains 11 residues. CDR1 and CDR2 from the germline V gene are SGHKS and YYEKEE (reference sequence). This CDR3 reads CASSPGTGQFF. CDR3 bases: TGTGCCAGCAGCCCCGGGACAGGACAGTTCTTC. Combining the CDR3 with reference TRBV5-5 and TRBJ2-1 gives the whole variable domain DAGVTQSPTHLIKTRGQQVTLRCSPISGHKSVSWYQQVLGQGPQFIFQYYEKEERGRGNFPDRFSARQFPNYSSELNVNALLLGDSALYLCASSPGTGQFFGPGTRLTVL.

V gene TRBV28 combines with J gene TRBJ1-2; perhaps TRBD1 as D (5 bases). Looked up from germline, CDR1 is MDHEN and CDR2 is SYDVKM. The CDR3 runs 15 residues. Trimming took off 5 bases at V and 0 bases at J, with 13 bases between the two ends. Written as DNA, the CDR3 is TGTGCCAGCAGTACAGGTGGACAACCTAACTATGGCTACACCTTC. This sequence encodes CASSTGGQPNYGYTF.

This clonotype has just a few counts. CDR3 amino acids: CSVTENTEAFF. CDR3 DNA: TGCAGCGTGACCGAGAACACTGAAGCTTTCTTT. V gene TRBV29-1 combines with J gene TRBJ1-1; D unresolved. The CDR3 covers 11 residues. Germline values: CDR1 SQVTM, CDR2 ANQGSEA. Deletions cut 6 bases from V and 1 base from J, with 6 bases between. Full variable domain (missing parts from reference TRBV29-1 and TRBJ1-1): SAVISQKPSRDICQRGTSLTIQCQVDSQVTMMFWYRQQPGQSLTLIATANQGSEATYESGFVIDKFPISRPNLTFSTLTVSNMSPEDSSIYLCSVTENTEAFFGQGTRLTVV.

This clonotype was counted ten times or more. The chain carries TRBV3-1 and TRBJ1-1; D possibly corresponds to TRBD1 (6 bases). V was pared by 4 bases and J by 5 bases, with 14 bases between. Germline CDR1 reads LGHDT; CDR2 reads YNNKEL (reference sequence). The CDR3 is 14 residues long. The CDR3 loop is CASSLRGGQTEAFF. The DNA of the CDR3 is TGTGCCAGCAGCCTTCGTGGGGGCCAGACTGAAGCTTTCTTT.

This chain uses TRBV12-3 or TRBV12-4 with TRBJ2-1, with 8 bases identical to TRBD2. V was clipped by 6 bases and J by 5 bases; unmatched bases: 12. This CDR3 contains 16 residues. CDR3 nucleotide sequence: TGTGCCAGCAGAAAGGGGGACCGACTAGCGAACAATGAGCAGTTCTTC. Translated, it gives CASRKGDRLANNEQFF.

This clonotype was picked up a small number of times. This chain uses TRBV7-8 with TRBJ1-3; the D gene is possibly TRBD1 (5 bases). Germline lookup yields CDR1 SGHVS and CDR2 FQNEAQ. V was pared by 7 bases and J by 0 bases, with 16 bases between. CDR3 size: 16 residues. The CDR3 is CASTPGRGLSGNTIYF. CDR3 nucleotides: TGTGCCAGCACCCCCGGGCGGGGACTCTCTGGAAACACCATATATTTT.

The rearrangement uses TRBV18 and TRBJ2-5; TRBD1 agrees at 7 bases. Germline V CDR1 and CDR2: KGHSH, LQKENI. V trimming: 4 bases; J trimming: 1 base; junction bases outside the gene matches: 3. The CDR3 runs to 14 residues. The CDR3 loop is CASSRGTVQETQYF. In nucleotides, the CDR3 is TGTGCCAGCTCACGTGGGACAGTCCAAGAGACCCAGTACTTC.

This clonotype was seen more than once but under ten times. V gene TRBV2 combines with J gene TRBJ2-1; 8 nucleotides line up with TRBD2. Germline V CDR1 and CDR2: SNHLY, FYNNEI. The CDR3 length is 14 residues. V was clipped by 8 bases and J by 7 bases; unmatched bases: 10. CDR3 region: CASAAGALMNEQFF. CDR3 nucleotides: TGTGCCAGCGCAGCGGGAGCTTTGATGAATGAGCAGTTCTTC.

This clonotype has only a few counts. The J gene is TRBJ1-1, the V gene TRBV12-3 or TRBV12-4; D is undetermined. V was clipped by 3 bases and J by 0 bases, with 8 bases between them. The CDR3 has 14 residues. CDR3 loop: CASSFGRMNTEAFF. CDR3 nucleotides: TGTGCCAGCAGTTTTGGGCGGATGAACACTGAAGCTTTCTTT.

The chain employs TRBV29-1 and TRBJ2-5, with a possible D match to TRBD2 (6 bases). This CDR3 has 15 residues. V was cut by 4 bases and J by 1 base, with 16 bases left in between. Germline V gene sequence: CDR1 SQVTM, CDR2 ANQGSEA. In DNA, the CDR3 is TGCAGCGTTGTAAGGAACGGGGGATCCCAAGAGACCCAGTACTTC. This gives the protein CSVVRNGGSQETQYF.

The chain links TRBV29-1 to TRBJ1-1, with TRBD1 matching 8 bases. The germline CDR1 and CDR2 sequences are SQVTM and ANQGSEA. The CDR3 is made up of 15 amino acids. J lost 5 bases, V lost 4 bases, and 12 bases had no gene match. Here the CDR3 DNA reads TGCAGCGTTGGTGTCGCAGGGGGCTTCCGAACTGAAGCTTTCTTT. This gives the protein CSVGVAGGFRTEAFF.

This clonotype was found many times. The final CDR3 position lacks the conserved phenylalanine or tryptophan, pointing to a likely read error. No DNA is shown, since the ends of the CDR3 on it are uncertain; the CDR3 is the one TCRdb lists. The J gene is TRBJ2-4, the V gene TRBV6-2 or TRBV6-3; TRBD2 is the table's D call and was not checked against the DNA. Germline CDR1 reads MNHEY; CDR2 reads SVGEGT. The CDR3 totals 15 residues, both ends included. CDR3 protein: CASSQPPTVPLVFVL.

The J gene is TRBJ2-7, the V gene TRBV28; D uncertain. From germline, CDR1 is MDHEN and CDR2 SYDVKM. V gave up 4 bases and J gave up 4 bases, with 17 bases separating them. This CDR3 comprises 15 residues. CDR3 sequence (DNA): TGTGCCAGCAGTTCATCCCCGGCCCTTATTTACGAGCAGTACTTC. This sequence encodes CASSSSPALIYEQYF.

The rearrangement joins TRBV6-2 or TRBV6-3 to TRBJ2-7, with 7 bases fitting TRBD2. V trimming: 2 bases; J trimming: 0 bases; junction bases outside the gene matches: 13. This CDR3 spans 18 amino acids. Germline V gene data show CDR1 as MNHEY and CDR2 as SVGEGT. The CDR3 is CASSYLVGLAANSYEQYF. CDR3 in DNA: TGTGCCAGCAGTTACCTGGTAGGGCTAGCGGCAAACTCCTACGAGCAGTACTTC.

This clonotype was seen repeatedly, ten times or more. The V and J genes are TRBV29-1 and TRBJ1-5; a possible D gene is TRBD1 (6 bases). From germline, CDR1 is SQVTM and CDR2 ANQGSEA. This CDR3 has 13 residues. Trimming pared 4 bases from V and 4 bases from J, leaving 11 bases between. The CDR3 DNA follows: TGCAGCGTTGGCGTAGGGGGGAATCAGCCCCAGCATTTT. It is translated as CSVGVGGNQPQHF.

The table lists this clonotype with many counts. The gene calls are TRBV5-1 and TRBJ2-3; D might be TRBD1 or TRBD2, each matching 6 bases. The CDR3 runs 12 residues. V gave up 7 bases and J gave up 2 bases, with 8 bases separating them. Germline V CDR1 and CDR2: SGHRS, YFSETQ. As DNA, the CDR3 is TGCGCCAGCGGGGGGCTCACAGATACGCAGTATTTT. Residues: CASGGLTDTQYF.

This chain joins TRBV5-1 and TRBJ2-3; TRBD2 agrees at 13 bases. Germline CDR1 is SGHRS and CDR2 is YFSETQ. This CDR3 comprises 18 residues. V gave up 0 bases and J gave up 4 bases; unmatched junction bases: 8. CDR3 sequence (DNA): TGCGCCAGCAGCTTGGACCTACTAGCGGGAGGGGGAGCAGATACGCAGTATTTT. It codes for CASSLDLLAGGGADTQYF.

The rearrangement links TRBV7-6 to TRBJ2-5, with TRBD2 identical over 8 bases. In germline, CDR1 is SGHVS, CDR2 FNYEAQ. V shed 4 bases, J shed 1 base, and the junction held 14 bases outside the gene matches. The CDR3 runs 18 residues. The CDR3 bases are TGTGCCAGCAGCTACCATCAAATAGCGGGGACCCTCCAAGAGACCCAGTACTTC. It encodes CASSYHQIAGTLQETQYF. Looking up the rest from reference TRBV7-6 and TRBJ2-5 gives the full variable domain: GAGVSQSPRYKVTKRGQDVALRCDPISGHVSLYWYRQALGQGPEFLTYFNYEAQQDKSGLPNDRFSAERPEGSISTLTIQRTEQRDSAMYRCASSYHQIAGTLQETQYFGPGTRLLVL.